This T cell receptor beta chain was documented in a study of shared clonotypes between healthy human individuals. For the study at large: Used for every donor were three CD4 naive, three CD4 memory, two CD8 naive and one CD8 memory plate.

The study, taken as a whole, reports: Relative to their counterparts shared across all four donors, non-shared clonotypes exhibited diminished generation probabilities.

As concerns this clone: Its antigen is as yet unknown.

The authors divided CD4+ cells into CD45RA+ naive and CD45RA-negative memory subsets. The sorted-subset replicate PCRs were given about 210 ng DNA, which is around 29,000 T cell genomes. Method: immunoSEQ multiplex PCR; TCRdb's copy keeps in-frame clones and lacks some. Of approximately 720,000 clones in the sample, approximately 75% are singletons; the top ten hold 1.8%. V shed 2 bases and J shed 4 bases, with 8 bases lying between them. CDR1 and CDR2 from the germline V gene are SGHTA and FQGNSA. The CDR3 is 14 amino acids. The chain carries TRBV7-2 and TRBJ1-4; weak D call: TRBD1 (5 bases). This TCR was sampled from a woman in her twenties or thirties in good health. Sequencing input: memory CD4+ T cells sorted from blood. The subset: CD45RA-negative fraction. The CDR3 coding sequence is TGTGCCAGCAGCTTACGGGGCTTTAATGAAAAACTGTTTTTT. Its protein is CASSLRGFNEKLFF.